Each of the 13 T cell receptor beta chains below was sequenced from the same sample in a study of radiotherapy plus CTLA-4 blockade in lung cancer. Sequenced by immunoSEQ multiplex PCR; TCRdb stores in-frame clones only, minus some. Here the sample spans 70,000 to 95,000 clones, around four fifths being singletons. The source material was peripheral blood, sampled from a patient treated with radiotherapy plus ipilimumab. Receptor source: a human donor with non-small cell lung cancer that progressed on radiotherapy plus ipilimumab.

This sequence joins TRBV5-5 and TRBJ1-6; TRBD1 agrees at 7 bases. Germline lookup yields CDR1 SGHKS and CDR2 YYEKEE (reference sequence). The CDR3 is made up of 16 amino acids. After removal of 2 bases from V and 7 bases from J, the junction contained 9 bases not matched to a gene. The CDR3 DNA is TGTGCCAGCAGCTTAACCGGACAGGAAGGAAATTCACCCCTCCACTTT. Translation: CASSLTGQEGNSPLHF.

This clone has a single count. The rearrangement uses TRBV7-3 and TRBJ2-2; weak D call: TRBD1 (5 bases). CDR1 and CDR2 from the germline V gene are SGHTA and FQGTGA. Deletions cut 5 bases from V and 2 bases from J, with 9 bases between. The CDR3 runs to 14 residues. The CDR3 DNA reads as TGTGCCAGCAGCCCAGGGAAAAACACCGGGGAGCTGTTTTTT. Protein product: CASSPGKNTGELFF. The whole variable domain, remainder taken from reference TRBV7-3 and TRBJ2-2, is GAGVSQTPSNKVTEKGKYVELRCDPISGHTALYWYRQSLGQGPEFLIYFQGTGAADDSGLPNDRFFAVRPEGSVSTLKIQRTERGDSAVYLCASSPGKNTGELFFGEGSRLTVL.

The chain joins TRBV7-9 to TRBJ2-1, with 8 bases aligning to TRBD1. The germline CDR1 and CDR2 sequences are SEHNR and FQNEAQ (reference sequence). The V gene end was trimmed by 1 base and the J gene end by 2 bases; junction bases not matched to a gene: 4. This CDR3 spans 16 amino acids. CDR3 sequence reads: CASSLVAGGAYNEQFF. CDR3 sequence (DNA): TGTGCCAGCAGCTTAGTAGCAGGGGGCGCCTACAATGAGCAGTTCTTC.

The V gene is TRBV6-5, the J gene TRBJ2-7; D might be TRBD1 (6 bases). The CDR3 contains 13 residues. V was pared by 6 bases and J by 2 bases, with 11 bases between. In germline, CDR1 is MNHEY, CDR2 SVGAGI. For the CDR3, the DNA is TGTGCCAGCAGCCCGACAGGCCCCTACGAGCAGTACTTC. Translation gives CASSPTGPYEQYF.

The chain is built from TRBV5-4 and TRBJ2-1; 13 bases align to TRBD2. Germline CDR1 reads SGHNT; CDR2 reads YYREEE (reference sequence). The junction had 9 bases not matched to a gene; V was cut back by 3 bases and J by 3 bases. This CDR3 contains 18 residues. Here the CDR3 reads CASSSTELAGGLYNEQFF. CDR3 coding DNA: TGTGCCAGCAGCTCAACCGAACTAGCGGGAGGGCTCTACAATGAGCAGTTCTTC. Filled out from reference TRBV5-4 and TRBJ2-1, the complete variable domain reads ETGVTQSPTHLIKTRGQQVTLRCSSQSGHNTVSWYQQALGQGPQFIFQYYREEENGRGNFPPRFSGLQFPNYSSELNVNALELDDSALYLCASSSTELAGGLYNEQFFGPGTRLTVL.

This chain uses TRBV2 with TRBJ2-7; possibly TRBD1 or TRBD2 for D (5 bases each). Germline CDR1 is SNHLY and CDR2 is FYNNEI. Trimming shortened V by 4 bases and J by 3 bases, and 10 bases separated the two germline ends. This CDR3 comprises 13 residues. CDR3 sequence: CASSAGAVYEQYF. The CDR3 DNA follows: TGTGCCAGCAGTGCCGGGGCGGTCTACGAGCAGTACTTC.

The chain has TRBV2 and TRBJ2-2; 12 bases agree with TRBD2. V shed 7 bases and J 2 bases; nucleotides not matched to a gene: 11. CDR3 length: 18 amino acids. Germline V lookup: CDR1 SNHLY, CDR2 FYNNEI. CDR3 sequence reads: CASKTLPSGGANTGELFF. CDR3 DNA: TGTGCCAGCAAAACCCTCCCTAGCGGGGGGGCAAACACCGGGGAGCTGTTTTTT.

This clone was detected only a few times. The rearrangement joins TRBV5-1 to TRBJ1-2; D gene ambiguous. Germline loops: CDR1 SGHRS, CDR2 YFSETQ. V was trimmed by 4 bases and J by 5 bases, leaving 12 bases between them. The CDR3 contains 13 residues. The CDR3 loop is CASSPASKYGYTF. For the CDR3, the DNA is TGCGCCAGCAGCCCGGCCTCAAAGTATGGCTACACCTTC.

The CDR3 region is CASSQDRTEADGYTF. The CDR3 DNA reads as TGCGCCAGCAGCCAAGATAGGACGGAGGCGGATGGCTACACCTTC. The rearrangement links TRBV4-3 to TRBJ1-2; no firm D call. The ends were cut back, 0 bases at V and 6 bases at J, with 14 bases in the middle. Germline V gene lookup returns CDR1 LGHNA and CDR2 YSLEER. The CDR3 sequence is 15 residues long.

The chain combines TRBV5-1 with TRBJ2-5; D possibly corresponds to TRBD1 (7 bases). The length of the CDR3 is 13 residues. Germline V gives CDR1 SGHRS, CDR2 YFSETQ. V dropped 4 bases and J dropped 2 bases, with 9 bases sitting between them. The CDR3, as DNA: TGCGCCAGCAGCGCGGGACAGCAAGAGACCCAGTACTTC. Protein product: CASSAGQQETQYF.

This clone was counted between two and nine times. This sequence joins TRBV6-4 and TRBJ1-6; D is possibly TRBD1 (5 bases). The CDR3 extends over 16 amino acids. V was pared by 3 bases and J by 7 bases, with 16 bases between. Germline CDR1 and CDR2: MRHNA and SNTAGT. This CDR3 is CASSDLGTAKNSPLHF. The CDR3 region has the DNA TGTGCCAGCAGTGATTTAGGGACGGCCAAGAATTCACCCCTCCACTTT.

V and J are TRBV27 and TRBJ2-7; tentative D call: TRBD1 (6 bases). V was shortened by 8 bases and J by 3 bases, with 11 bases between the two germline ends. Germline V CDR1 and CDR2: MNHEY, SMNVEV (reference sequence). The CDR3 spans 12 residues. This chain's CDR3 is CASHVGHYEQYF. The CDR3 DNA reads TGTGCCAGCCATGTGGGACACTACGAGCAGTACTTC.

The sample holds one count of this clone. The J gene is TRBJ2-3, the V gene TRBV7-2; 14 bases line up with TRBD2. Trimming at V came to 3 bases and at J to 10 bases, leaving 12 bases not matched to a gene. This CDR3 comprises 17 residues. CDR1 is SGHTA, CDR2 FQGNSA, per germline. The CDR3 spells CASSFLGGTSGGSAQYF. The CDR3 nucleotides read TGTGCCAGCAGCTTCCTCGGCGGGACTAGCGGGGGTTCTGCGCAGTATTTT.